Below, 26 T cell receptor beta chains from the same sample are listed, as sequenced in a study of cytomegalovirus exposure and HLA in healthy donors. Primers included in the PCR were 60 Vbeta and 13 Jbeta primers. Measured with immunoSEQ multiplex PCR; TCRdb has only the in-frame clones, and not every one. The table lists about 120,000 clones, roughly 9.9% of them singletons, with 2.5% to 3.5% in the top ten. The sample comprised PBMCs. Receptors were obtained from a man aged 25 to 40 in good health and CMV-seronegative.

J is TRBJ1-5 and V is TRBV9; D is uncertain. Germline-derived CDR1 and CDR2 are SGDLS and YYNGEE. CDR3 length: 12 amino acids. V was shortened by 7 bases and J by 1 base, with 6 bases between the two germline ends. The CDR3 loop is CASGRSNQPQHF. The CDR3 region has the DNA TGTGCCAGCGGCAGGAGCAATCAGCCCCAGCATTTT.

The J gene is TRBJ2-5, the V gene TRBV10-2, with 7 bases lining up with TRBD1. The CDR3 length is 17 residues. Germline CDR1 and CDR2: WSHSY and SAAADI. The V segment lost 2 bases and the J segment 4 bases; nucleotides outside the gene matches: 13. The CDR3 nucleotides read TGCGCCAGCAGTGAGCCCCACCTCGGACAGGTGGGAGAGACCCAGTACTTC. Translating gives CASSEPHLGQVGETQYF.

This clone came up a few times. The chain couples TRBV18 to TRBJ1-4; D not certain. CDR1 and CDR2 from the germline V gene are KGHSH and LQKENI. This CDR3 region has 13 residues. V gave up 3 bases and J gave up 8 bases, with 10 bases separating them. The CDR3 is CASSPDPGEKLFF. DNA for the CDR3: TGTGCCAGCTCACCCGATCCGGGGGAAAAACTGTTTTTT.

As to this clone: Additional DNA sequences in this sample encode the identical CDR3. In DNA, the CDR3 is TGCGCCAGCAGCCAAGATGGACAGGGGAATCAGCCCCAGCATTTT. This translates into CASSQDGQGNQPQHF. The V gene is TRBV4-1, the J gene TRBJ1-5; TRBD1 aligns across 9 bases. V dropped 0 bases and J dropped 4; count of bases not matched to a gene: 1. The germline V gene has CDR1 MGHRA and CDR2 YSYEKL. The CDR3 covers 15 residues.

V and J are TRBV10-3 and TRBJ2-1; 12 bases are a match to TRBD2. The CDR3 runs to 16 residues. CDR1 and CDR2 from the germline V gene are ENHRY and SYGVKD. V lost 6 bases, J lost 8 bases, and 11 bases stayed unmatched. The CDR3 DNA follows: TGTGCCATCAGGGGGGATCGACTAGCGGGAGATTATGAGCAGTTCTTC. It is translated as CAIRGDRLAGDYEQFF.

The chain employs TRBV6-6 and TRBJ1-2, with D tentatively TRBD1 (5 bases). The germline gives CDR1 MNHNY, CDR2 SVGAGI (reference sequence). CDR3 length equals 13 residues. The V and J ends lost 2 bases and 4 bases respectively, with 8 bases between them. CDR3 DNA: TGTGCCAGCAGTTACGGGGGGAGCTATGGCTACACCTTC. Translating it yields CASSYGGSYGYTF.

This clone was counted a few times. This chain links TRBV5-1 with TRBJ2-7, with 7 nucleotides matching TRBD1. After removal of 5 bases from V and 3 bases from J, the junction contained 11 bases not matched to a gene. Germline V lookup: CDR1 SGHRS, CDR2 YFSETQ. CDR3 length: 15 residues. Here the CDR3 reads CASRQQGTKSYEQYF. DNA for the CDR3: TGCGCCAGCAGACAACAGGGGACCAAAAGCTACGAGCAGTACTTC.

This clone was found a few times. The chain links TRBV29-1 to TRBJ2-3, with D tentatively TRBD2 (6 bases). The V gene lost 3 bases and the J gene lost 5 bases, with 21 bases spanning the gap. The length of the CDR3 is 16 residues. From germline, CDR1 is SQVTM and CDR2 ANQGSEA. CDR3 coding DNA: TGCAGCGTTGATGTCCCAGCGCGGGGCCGGGGAGATACGCAGTATTTT. This sequence encodes CSVDVPARGRGDTQYF.

The table lists this clone with a few counts. J is TRBJ2-5 and V is TRBV9, with D maybe TRBD2 (6 bases). Germline V CDR1 and CDR2: SGDLS, YYNGEE. The CDR3 totals 14 residues. Trimming removed 4 bases from V and 2 bases from J, with 12 bases in between. CDR3 sequence: CASSPTSRQETQYF. Written as DNA, the CDR3 is TGTGCCAGCAGCCCCACTAGCAGACAAGAGACCCAGTACTTC.

This clone was counted only a few times. The J gene is TRBJ1-5, the V gene TRBV6-1; 11 nucleotides align to TRBD1. The ends lost 2 bases at V and 6 bases at J; junction bases unmatched: 3. The CDR3 contains 15 residues. Germline CDR1 is MNHNS and CDR2 is SASEGT. The DNA for the CDR3 is TGTGCCAGCAGTGAAATTGGGACAGGGGGTCAGCCCCAGCATTTT. It codes for CASSEIGTGGQPQHF.

Only a few counts were recorded for this clone. V usage is TRBV30 and J usage is TRBJ1-1, with 9 bases fitting TRBD1. This CDR3 comprises 13 residues. Trimming cost V 3 bases and J 3 bases; bases outside gene matches: 2. The germline CDR1 and CDR2 sequences are GTSNPN and SVGIG (reference sequence). The CDR3 reads CAWRGQGYTEAFF. DNA of the CDR3: TGTGCCTGGAGAGGACAGGGGTACACTGAAGCTTTCTTT.

J is TRBJ2-7 and V is TRBV7-2; D might be TRBD1 (6 bases). Per germline, CDR1 SGHTA and CDR2 FQGNSA. With 1 base removed from V and 3 bases from J, the gap between germline ends came to 10 bases. This CDR3 has 14 residues. CDR3 nucleotides: TGTGCCAGCAGCTTAGGGGTAGGGGGCTACGAGCAGTACTTC. Translating gives CASSLGVGGYEQYF.

This chain uses TRBV5-6 with TRBJ2-5; no firm D call. CDR1 is SGHDT and CDR2 is YYEEEE in the germline V gene. This CDR3 comprises 14 residues. The V end lost 2 bases, the J end lost 1 base, and 9 bases lay between the germline ends. The CDR3 is CASSFSAPQETQYF. In DNA, the CDR3 is TGTGCCAGCAGCTTCAGCGCACCCCAAGAGACCCAGTACTTC.

This clone was found a few times. This sequence joins TRBV5-8 and TRBJ1-4; tentative D call: TRBD1 (6 bases). The CDR3 is 14 residues long. Germline loops: CDR1 SGHTS, CDR2 YDEGEE. V gave up 3 bases and J gave up 8 bases, with 14 bases separating them. The CDR3 here is CASSWDTTGEKLFF. CDR3 sequence (DNA): TGTGCCAGCAGCTGGGACACGACGGGAGAAAAACTGTTTTTT.

The rearrangement links TRBV10-3 to TRBJ2-1, with 7 bases lining up with TRBD2. The CDR3 is 13 amino acids. Per the germline V gene, CDR1 is ENHRY and CDR2 is SYGVKD. V dropped 4 bases and J dropped 3; count of bases not matched to a gene: 0. CDR3 coding DNA: TGTGCCATCAGTGGGACTAGCTACAATGAGCAGTTCTTC. It translates to CAISGTSYNEQFF.

This clone was detected a few times. V is TRBV1 and J is TRBJ1-5; no check of the table's D call, TRBD1, against the DNA was made. TRBV1 is labeled a pseudogene. CDR3 length equals 15 residues. This chain's CDR3 is CTSSSQGGSNQPQHF. The CDR3 region has the DNA TGCACCAGCAGCTCACAGGGCGGTAGCAATCAGCCCCAGCATTTT.

The chain links TRBV5-4 to TRBJ2-1, with TRBD1 as a possible D gene (5 bases). V lost 6 bases and J lost 7, with 23 bases in between. Germline V CDR1 and CDR2: SGHNT, YYREEE (reference sequence). The CDR3 spans 16 residues. CDR3 DNA: TGTGCCAGCACCGCTGGTGGCAACCTAGGGGATAATGAGCAGTTCTTC. Protein sequence: CASTAGGNLGDNEQFF.

This clone has a handful of counts. This chain joins TRBV19 and TRBJ2-3; TRBD2 matches at 12 bases. The CDR3 is 14 amino acids. CDR1 LNHDA and CDR2 SQIVND come from the germline V gene (reference sequence). The V segment lost 9 bases and the J segment 3 bases; nucleotides outside the gene matches: 4. The DNA for the CDR3 is TGTGCCAGCAGGACTAGCGGGGAAACAGATACGCAGTATTTT. Translation gives CASRTSGETDTQYF. Complete variable domain (other parts from reference TRBV19 and TRBJ2-3): DGGITQSPKYLFRKEGQNVTLSCEQNLNHDAMYWYRQDPGQGLRLIYYSQIVNDFQKGDIAEGYSVSREKKESFPLTVTSAQKNPTAFYLCASRTSGETDTQYFGPGTRLTVL.

The V gene is TRBV7-8, the J gene TRBJ2-1; the D gene is possibly TRBD2 (5 bases). This CDR3 region has 11 residues. The ends were cut back, 5 bases at V and 7 bases at J, with 6 bases in the middle. In germline, CDR1 is SGHVS, CDR2 FQNEAQ. The chain's CDR3 is CASSPGNEQFF. CDR3 in DNA: TGTGCCAGCAGCCCGGGGAATGAGCAGTTCTTC.

This clone has only a few counts. This chain links TRBV11-2 with TRBJ1-1; D gene unclear. Germline V CDR1 and CDR2: SGHAT, FQNNGV. The CDR3 is 14 residues long. Trimming removed 4 bases from V and 8 bases from J, with 17 bases in between. The CDR3 nucleotides read TGTGCCAGCAGCTCGTTGGGTACGGGGAGGGAAGCTTTCTTT. It encodes CASSSLGTGREAFF.

This clone was observed a few times. The rearrangement uses TRBV27 and TRBJ2-6; D gene unclear. CDR3 size: 14 residues. Germline V CDR1 and CDR2: MNHEY, SMNVEV (reference sequence). V lost 7 bases and J lost 0, with 7 bases in between. This CDR3 reads CASKDNSGANVLTF. The CDR3 region has the DNA TGTGCCAGCAAAGACAACTCTGGGGCCAACGTCCTGACTTTC.

The chain employs TRBV6-1 and TRBJ2-7; TRBD1 matches at 7 bases. Germline V CDR1 and CDR2: MNHNS, SASEGT. After removal of 5 bases from V and 5 bases from J, the junction contained 12 bases not matched to a gene. The CDR3 is made up of 15 amino acids. CDR3 in DNA: TGTGCCAGCAGTCGCCTGGGACAGATCACTCACGAGCAGTACTTC. It specifies CASSRLGQITHEQYF.

A few counts support this clone. This chain uses TRBV4-2 with TRBJ2-2; weak D call: TRBD2 (6 bases). In germline, CDR1 is LGHNA, CDR2 YNFKEQ. The CDR3 spans 16 residues. V was trimmed by 3 bases and J by 5 bases, leaving 16 bases between them. As DNA, the CDR3 is TGTGCCAGCAGCCAGCTCGTCGGGAGTAAAACCGGGGAGCTGTTTTTT. It translates to CASSQLVGSKTGELFF.

V gene TRBV5-1 combines with J gene TRBJ1-6; D uncertain. With 0 bases removed from V and 7 bases from J, the gap between germline ends came to 11 bases. Germline CDR1 is SGHRS and CDR2 is YFSETQ. The CDR3 contains 15 residues. CDR3 in amino acids: CASSLEQNANSPLHF. The CDR3 DNA is TGCGCCAGCAGCTTGGAACAGAATGCCAATTCACCCCTCCACTTT.

This clone was counted a few times. The chain combines TRBV19 with TRBJ2-3; D might be TRBD1 (8 bases). Trimming took 2 bases from V and 1 from J, leaving 22 bases between them. Per the germline V gene, CDR1 is LNHDA and CDR2 is SQIVND (reference sequence). This CDR3 comprises 19 residues. This CDR3 is CASSIRQGASSGRTDTQYF. DNA of the CDR3: TGTGCCAGTAGTATACGCCAGGGGGCTTCTAGCGGCCGCACAGATACGCAGTATTTT.

The chain is built from TRBV28 and TRBJ1-4; 9 bases fit TRBD1. This CDR3 comprises 15 residues. Germline V gene sequence: CDR1 MDHEN, CDR2 SYDVKM. V dropped 5 bases and J dropped 8; count of bases not matched to a gene: 9. Written as DNA, the CDR3 is TGTGCCAGCAGTCCCCCGGGACAGGGAGAGGAAAAACTGTTTTTT. Translating it yields CASSPPGQGEEKLFF.